What follows describes a single TCR beta chain. The V and J ends lost 4 bases and 5 bases respectively, with 18 bases between them. Germline CDR1 and CDR2: SGHAT and FQNNGV. This CDR3 comprises 16 residues. The sample belongs to a study of shared clonotypes between healthy human individuals. Libraries were prepared by immunoSEQ multiplex PCR; TCRdb keeps only in-frame clonotypes and omits some of them. The sample includes 400,000 to 600,000 clones, roughly 83% of them seen just once. Sequenced: PBMCs. The sequence was collected from a woman between 35 and 50 years old in good health. Some clones in this sample may be carry-over from other donors' samples. The rearrangement uses TRBV11-2 and TRBJ2-1; the D gene is possibly TRBD2 (6 bases). This CDR3 is CASSSLWTTKNNEQFF. The CDR3 DNA follows: TGTGCCAGCAGCTCCCTATGGACTACCAAAAACAATGAGCAGTTCTTC.